Given below is one T cell receptor (beta chain) in context. The record originates from a study of blood T cell repertoires in COVID-19. Background on the study: Samples taken during acute and convalescent COVID-19 were collected in the United States, Italy and Spain. In each case, the material was cDNA or gDNA derived from T cells, B-cell-depleted T cells, or PBMCs.

Study processing details: The authors estimated nucleated cell counts from reference gene primer amplification. The repertoire was sequenced with immunoSEQ multiplex PCR; TCRdb's copy has only in-frame clones and lacks some. V and J calls and clone size come straight from that table; D and trimming were deduced from the DNA. The sample lists approximately 280,000 clones, 89% occurring once. CDR3 length: 13 amino acids. CDR1 and CDR2 from the germline V gene are SEHNR and FQNEAQ (reference sequence). V was pared by 5 bases and J by 4 bases, with 11 bases between. The material sequenced was peripheral blood. The receptor comes from a man aged 50 to 60 with acute or convalescent COVID-19. The gene calls are TRBV7-9 and TRBJ1-2, with no clear D. CDR3 bases: TGTGCCAGCAGCCTCGGTACCCTCTATGGCTACACCTTC. This codes for CASSLGTLYGYTF.